One and the same sample provided the 29 T cell receptor beta chains below, sequenced in a study of OX40 agonist ivuxolimab in advanced cancers. Here immunoSEQ multiplex PCR was the method, and the copy in TCRdb shows in-frame clones only, minus some. The sample has approximately 73,000 clones, roughly 91% seen once; the top ten hold 10% to 15%. Here the sequenced sample was CD4+ or CD8+ T cells sorted from blood, taken in a trial of the OX40 agonist ivuxolimab. The receptors stem from an adult with an advanced solid tumor such as melanoma, head and neck, liver or kidney cancer.

This clone came up a few times. J is TRBJ1-1 and V is TRBV10-3; D may be TRBD1 (6 bases). The V end was cut by 8 bases, the J end by 11 bases, with 21 bases between. Germline V gene sequence: CDR1 ENHRY, CDR2 SYGVKD. The CDR3 runs 13 residues. The CDR3 DNA sequence: TGTGCCATCCTCCGGGAGGGGGACCAGGCGGCTTTCTTT. Amino acids: CAILREGDQAAFF.

This chain links TRBV4-2 with TRBJ1-1; 7 bases agree with TRBD1. The CDR3 runs 12 residues. Germline CDR1 is LGHNA and CDR2 is YNFKEQ. The V and J ends lost 4 bases and 10 bases, in that order; junction bases with no gene match: 6. Written as DNA, the CDR3 is TGTGCCAGCAGCCGGGACAGAAGATCAGCTTTCTTT. It encodes CASSRDRRSAFF.

V is TRBV19 and J is TRBJ2-7; D might be TRBD1 (5 bases). In germline, CDR1 is LNHDA, CDR2 SQIVND (reference sequence). The CDR3 is 14 residues long. The V end was cut by 1 base, the J end by 3 bases, with 10 bases between. CDR3 in DNA: TGTGCCAGTAGTATAGGATCCCAGGGCTACGAGCAGTACTTC. It specifies CASSIGSQGYEQYF.

The chain joins TRBV7-9 to TRBJ2-5; 9 bases map to TRBD2. V lost 7 bases, J lost 4 bases, and 13 bases stayed unmatched. This CDR3 comprises 16 residues. Germline V gene sequence: CDR1 SEHNR, CDR2 FQNEAQ (reference sequence). CDR3 nucleotides: TGTGCCAGCACCCTCAACGCTCTAGCGGGAATAGAGACCCAGTACTTC. It yields the protein CASTLNALAGIETQYF.

The chain uses TRBV28 and TRBJ2-1, with D possibly being TRBD2 (5 bases). The CDR3 has 12 residues. Per germline, CDR1 MDHEN and CDR2 SYDVKM. V was pared by 3 bases and J by 6 bases, with 6 bases between. CDR3: CASSFTSNEQFF. In DNA form, the CDR3 reads TGTGCCAGCAGTTTTACTAGCAATGAGCAGTTCTTC. Combining the CDR3 with reference TRBV28 and TRBJ2-1 gives the whole variable domain DVKVTQSSRYLVKRTGEKVFLECVQDMDHENMFWYRQDPGLGLRLIYFSYDVKMKEKGDIPEGYSVSREKKERFSLILESASTNQTSMYLCASSFTSNEQFFGPGTRLTVL.

The chain combines TRBV5-1 with TRBJ1-1; maybe TRBD1 (6 bases). V dropped 4 bases and J dropped 0 bases, with 13 bases sitting between them. Germline V CDR1 and CDR2: SGHRS, YFSETQ. This CDR3 is 15 amino acids long. The CDR3 nucleotides read TGCGCCAGCAGCCCTGGACAGTCCCTGAACACTGAAGCTTTCTTT. Amino acid sequence: CASSPGQSLNTEAFF.

V and J are TRBV7-9 and TRBJ1-1; 8 bases are shared with TRBD1. The CDR3 length is 14 residues. The germline V gene encodes CDR1 SEHNR and CDR2 FQNEAQ (reference sequence). Trimming at V came to 5 bases and at J to 4 bases, leaving 6 bases not matched to a gene. CDR3 DNA: TGTGCCAGCAGCCTTAAAACAGGGGGCACTGAAGCTTTCTTT. Translation gives CASSLKTGGTEAFF. Together with reference TRBV7-9 and TRBJ1-1, the CDR3 gives the full variable domain: DTGVSQNPRHKITKRGQNVTFRCDPISEHNRLYWYRQTLGQGPEFLTYFQNEAQLEKSRLLSDRFSAERPKGSFSTLEIQRTEQGDSAMYLCASSLKTGGTEAFFGQGTRLTVV.

V is TRBV28 and J is TRBJ2-3, with D perhaps matching TRBD2 (6 bases). Germline V gives CDR1 MDHEN, CDR2 SYDVKM. The CDR3 length is 15 residues. Trimming stripped 4 bases from V and 1 base from J, with 12 bases between. This CDR3 reads CASSSAGGGTDTQYF. CDR3 sequence (DNA): TGTGCCAGCAGTTCAGCGGGCGGTGGCACAGATACGCAGTATTTT.

The chain combines TRBV6-1 with TRBJ1-3, with a tentative D call TRBD1 (5 bases). V was pared by 8 bases and J by 3 bases, with 14 bases between. This CDR3 spans 14 amino acids. Germline CDR1 MNHNS, CDR2 SASEGT. As DNA, the CDR3 is TGTGCCAGCGGAAGATTGGGGCTTGGAAACACCATATATTTT. This translates into CASGRLGLGNTIYF.

V is TRBV7-8 and J is TRBJ2-7, with TRBD1 matching over 7 bases. J lost 4 bases, V lost 3 bases, and 6 bases had no gene match. This CDR3 comprises 14 residues. Germline V lookup: CDR1 SGHVS, CDR2 FQNEAQ. CDR3 coding DNA: TGTGCCAGCAGCTTTACGGGACAGAATTACGAGCAGTACTTC. It translates to CASSFTGQNYEQYF.

The genes are TRBV7-3 and TRBJ2-2, with TRBD2 matching 8 bases. Trimming removed 9 bases from V and 4 bases from J; junction bases left unmatched: 4. The length of the CDR3 is 13 residues. Looked up from germline, CDR1 is SGHTA and CDR2 is FQGTGA. CDR3 protein: CASRLAPTGELFF. CDR3 nucleotides: TGTGCCAGTAGACTAGCGCCCACCGGGGAGCTGTTTTTT.

V and J are TRBV28 and TRBJ1-2; D uncertain. Per germline, CDR1 MDHEN and CDR2 SYDVKM. This CDR3 contains 13 residues. V lost 5 bases to trimming and J lost 3 bases, with 10 bases between them. The chain's CDR3 is CASSPRPHYGYTF. CDR3 in DNA: TGTGCCAGCAGTCCACGCCCCCACTATGGCTACACCTTC.

V and J are TRBV25-1 and TRBJ2-5, with TRBD2 matching 8 bases. The J segment lost 5 bases and the V segment lost 5 bases, leaving 7 bases of the junction unmatched. The CDR3 extends over 14 amino acids. Germline V lookup: CDR1 MGHDK, CDR2 SYGVNS. In nucleotides, the CDR3 is TGTGCCAGCAGTTTCGGGAGGGAGAGGGAGACCCAGTACTTC. Encoded protein: CASSFGRERETQYF. The complete variable domain, with remaining parts taken from reference TRBV25-1 and TRBJ2-5, reads EADIYQTPRYLVIGTGKKITLECSQTMGHDKMYWYQQDPGMELHLIHYSYGVNSTEKGDLSSESTVSRIRTEHFPLTLESARPSHTSQYLCASSFGRERETQYFGPGTRLLVL.

This chain joins TRBV2 and TRBJ1-4; D is unclear. Germline CDR1 reads SNHLY; CDR2 reads FYNNEI. V was clipped by 7 bases and J by 0 bases, with 9 bases between them. This CDR3 region has 14 residues. The CDR3, as DNA: TGTGCCAGCAAGGGAGGGACAACTAATGAAAAACTGTTTTTT. Translated: CASKGGTTNEKLFF.

This clone appeared a few times. V gene TRBV6-4 combines with J gene TRBJ1-6; D gene ambiguous. The CDR3 extends over 15 amino acids. Germline lookup yields CDR1 MRHNA and CDR2 SNTAGT. V was clipped by 3 bases and J by 6 bases, with 12 bases between them. The CDR3 is CASSEDDNPNSPLHF. Written as DNA, the CDR3 is TGTGCCAGCAGTGAGGACGACAATCCTAATTCACCCCTCCACTTT.

The V and J genes are TRBV18 and TRBJ2-7; 9 nucleotides match TRBD1. Germline CDR1 KGHSH, CDR2 LQKENI. This CDR3 has 15 amino acids. Germline trimming cut 4 bases from V and 6 bases from J; bases unmatched to any gene: 10. This chain's CDR3 is CASSHPTTGGFEQYF. CDR3 DNA sequence: TGTGCCAGCTCACACCCTACGACAGGGGGGTTCGAGCAGTACTTC.

The V call is TRBV19, the J call TRBJ2-1, with 9 bases matching TRBD2. V lost 3 bases and J lost 9; bases outside the gene matches: 6. The germline V gene encodes CDR1 LNHDA and CDR2 SQIVND (reference sequence). The CDR3 runs to 14 residues. The chain's CDR3 is CASSMASSGAEQFF. The CDR3 DNA reads as TGTGCCAGTAGTATGGCTTCTAGCGGGGCTGAGCAGTTCTTC. The full variable domain, rest sourced from reference TRBV19 and TRBJ2-1, is DGGITQSPKYLFRKEGQNVTLSCEQNLNHDAMYWYRQDPGQGLRLIYYSQIVNDFQKGDIAEGYSVSREKKESFPLTVTSAQKNPTAFYLCASSMASSGAEQFFGPGTRLTVL.

The rearrangement uses TRBV5-1 and TRBJ2-3, with D tentatively TRBD1 (5 bases). This CDR3 has 15 amino acids. In germline, CDR1 is SGHRS, CDR2 YFSETQ. Trimming removed 1 base from V and 0 bases from J, with 9 bases in between. CDR3 protein: CASSLTGASTDTQYF. The CDR3 DNA reads TGCGCCAGCAGCTTGACAGGAGCTAGCACAGATACGCAGTATTTT.

The rearrangement joins TRBV18 to TRBJ2-5; 9 positions match TRBD2. CDR3 length: 18 residues. With V trimmed by 1 base and J by 1 base, 10 bases remained unmatched. Germline values: CDR1 KGHSH, CDR2 LQKENI. CDR3 in DNA: TGTGCCAGCTCACCACTGGTCGATCTAGCGGGACTCCAAGAGACCCAGTACTTC. Translation: CASSPLVDLAGLQETQYF.

The rearrangement links TRBV6-5 to TRBJ2-1; perhaps TRBD2 as D (5 bases). The length of the CDR3 is 14 residues. Trimming took 2 bases from V and 10 from J, leaving 15 bases between them. The germline gives CDR1 MNHEY, CDR2 SVGAGI. The CDR3 region is CASSYPGIKREQFF. The CDR3 DNA is TGTGCCAGCAGTTACCCGGGGATCAAACGAGAGCAGTTCTTC.

The gene calls are TRBV7-9 and TRBJ2-2; D is possibly TRBD1 (6 bases). CDR1 and CDR2 (germline): SEHNR, FQNEAQ (reference sequence). The CDR3 totals 17 residues. Trimming removed 3 bases at V and 2 bases at J, with 16 bases between. The CDR3 nucleotides read TGTGCCAGCAGCTTGACCCGGGACATGGGCAACACCGGGGAGCTGTTTTTT. Translation gives CASSLTRDMGNTGELFF.

V usage is TRBV27 and J usage is TRBJ1-2; 7 bases map to TRBD1. Germline V gene lookup returns CDR1 MNHEY and CDR2 SMNVEV (reference sequence). With 2 bases clipped from V and 6 bases from J, the junction kept 3 bases outside the gene matches. The length of the CDR3 is 13 residues. The CDR3 DNA reads as TGTGCCAGCAGTTTAGGCAGGGGGAATGGCTACACCTTC. Protein product: CASSLGRGNGYTF.

This chain joins TRBV10-2 and TRBJ1-1, with D hard to call. The germline V gene has CDR1 WSHSY and CDR2 SAAADI. Trimming took 6 bases from V and 3 from J, leaving 2 bases between them. The CDR3 runs 10 residues. The CDR3 nucleotides are TGCGCCAGCAGGGACACTGAAGCTTTCTTT. It encodes CASRDTEAFF.

In its sample, this clone was seen once. The gene calls are TRBV11-2 and TRBJ1-2; 7 bases are shared with TRBD1. This CDR3 has 14 amino acids. The V and J ends lost 3 bases and 4 bases, in that order; junction bases with no gene match: 5. CDR1 SGHAT and CDR2 FQNNGV come from the germline V gene. The CDR3 protein is CASSFPGTVYGYTF. CDR3 nucleotide sequence: TGTGCCAGCAGCTTTCCCGGGACAGTCTATGGCTACACCTTC.

The chain has TRBV7-9 and TRBJ2-7; a weak D match, TRBD1 (6 bases). The germline V gene encodes CDR1 SEHNR and CDR2 FQNEAQ (reference sequence). V lost 5 bases, J lost 3 bases, and 11 bases lay in between. The CDR3 is 13 amino acids. This CDR3 is CASSPGHLYEQYF. CDR3 DNA: TGTGCCAGCAGCCCGGGACATCTCTACGAGCAGTACTTC.

J is TRBJ2-2 and V is TRBV7-9, with TRBD2 identical over 13 bases. Germline-derived CDR1 and CDR2 are SEHNR and FQNEAQ (reference sequence). The CDR3 covers 16 residues. With 4 bases clipped from V and 5 bases from J, the junction kept 4 bases outside the gene matches. The CDR3 loop reads CASSSGLAGETGELFF. CDR3 in DNA: TGTGCCAGCAGCTCTGGACTAGCGGGAGAAACCGGGGAGCTGTTTTTT.

The genes are TRBV10-2 and TRBJ1-1; D remains unclear. This CDR3 region has 13 residues. The germline V gene has CDR1 WSHSY and CDR2 SAAADI. With 4 bases removed from V and 7 bases from J, the gap between germline ends came to 13 bases. The CDR3 here is CASSGKWVFEAFF. The DNA for the CDR3 is TGCGCCAGCAGTGGGAAATGGGTATTTGAAGCTTTCTTT.

V gene TRBV28 combines with J gene TRBJ2-7; 10 bases are a match to TRBD2. V was clipped by 6 bases and J by 0 bases; unmatched bases: 5. The CDR3 is 15 amino acids. In germline, CDR1 is MDHEN, CDR2 SYDVKM. The CDR3 DNA reads TGTGCCAGCAGCAAACTAGCGGGGCTCTCCTACGAGCAGTACTTC. This translates into CASSKLAGLSYEQYF.

The chain couples TRBV15 to TRBJ2-5; D assignment may be TRBD1 or TRBD2 (5 bases each). The DNA end lines up better with TRBJ2-7; the J call may be wrong. This CDR3 comprises 18 residues. CDR1 and CDR2 (germline): LNHNV, YYDKDF (reference sequence). CDR3 bases: TGTGCCACCAGCCCGCGTTCTCCACTGACCGGGACCTCCTACGAGCAGTACTTC. It encodes CATSPRSPLTGTSYEQYF.